The TCR beta chain under discussion was sequenced for a study of cytomegalovirus exposure and HLA in healthy donors. In the study overall: Sequencing of 180 million or so T cells in an earlier analysis found 95 million to 120 million unique TCR beta sequences. Study observations and caveats: Later on, analysis showed that most CMV-associated TCR beta chains appeared to be HLA-restricted. Only CMV serostatus was available as immune exposure information. When presence/absence was analysed, sequencing depth was taken to be roughly uniform across donors.

PCR amplification relied on 60 Vbeta primers (plus 13 Jbeta primers). Profiling relied on immunoSEQ multiplex PCR, and the TCRdb table lists in-frame clones only, not all of them. The repertoire has 150,000 or so clones, 70% to 80% of them found once; the top ten carry more than 0.8%. As for this clone: The target antigen is unknown.

V lost 4 bases and J 6 bases, leaving 13 bases between the germline ends. The CDR3 contains 14 residues. Germline CDR1 SNHLY, CDR2 FYNNEI. The V and J genes are TRBV2 and TRBJ1-5; perhaps TRBD1 as D (6 bases). The TCR comes from a middle-aged woman in good health and CMV-seronegative. The specimen was PBMCs. CDR3 sequence: CASSGQSGVQPQHF. The DNA for the CDR3 is TGTGCCAGCAGTGGGCAATCAGGGGTTCAGCCCCAGCATTTT. The full variable domain, with the rest looked up from reference TRBV2 and TRBJ1-5, is EPEVTQTPSHQVTQMGQEVILRCVPISNHLYFYWYRQILGQKVEFLVSFYNNEISEKSEIFDDQFSVERPDGSNFTLKIRSTKLEDSAMYFCASSGQSGVQPQHFGDGTRLSIL.